One and the same sample provided the 10 T cell receptor beta chains below, sequenced in a study of T cell responses to AZD1222 COVID-19 vaccine. Clones were sequenced by immunoSEQ multiplex PCR, and TCRdb holds only the in-frame ones, with some missing. This sample has 70,000 or so clones, with 83% found just once. Specimen: peripheral blood, collected 28 days after the second AZD1222 dose. These TCRs come from an adult who received the AZD1222 COVID-19 vaccine.

The V and J genes are TRBV2 and TRBJ1-1; maybe TRBD1 (6 bases). Per the germline V gene, CDR1 is SNHLY and CDR2 is FYNNEI. The V gene lost 8 bases and the J gene lost 3 bases, with 7 bases spanning the gap. The CDR3 totals 11 residues. The CDR3 is CASRGHTEAFF. CDR3 DNA: TGTGCCAGCCGGGGGCACACTGAAGCTTTCTTT.

The J gene is TRBJ1-5, the V gene TRBV27; 9 bases match TRBD1. The CDR3 loop spans 14 amino acids. Trimming took 6 bases from V and 9 from J; bases not matched to a gene: 9. Germline V gene sequence: CDR1 MNHEY, CDR2 SMNVEV (reference sequence). CDR3 bases: TGTGCCAGCAGGGGACAGGGAGTTGCCTCGCCCCAGCATTTT. Translating gives CASRGQGVASPQHF.

The J gene is TRBJ1-3, the V gene TRBV3-1 (or the pseudogene TRBV3-2); D perhaps matches TRBD1 (6 bases). This CDR3 contains 15 residues. The V end was cut by 3 bases, the J end by 4 bases, with 13 bases between. Germline CDR1 and CDR2: LGHDT and YNNKEL (reference sequence). CDR3 nucleotides: TGTGCCAGCAGCCAGGCACAGGGTCCCGGAAACACCATATATTTT. Residues: CASSQAQGPGNTIYF.

In this sample, this clone turned up many times. The rearrangement uses TRBV2 and TRBJ2-2; D gene unclear. Trimming pared 4 bases from V and 0 bases from J, leaving 6 bases between. Germline values: CDR1 SNHLY, CDR2 FYNNEI. The CDR3 contains 14 residues. CDR3 DNA sequence: TGTGCCAGCAGTGCCGTAACGAACACCGGGGAGCTGTTTTTT. Its protein product is CASSAVTNTGELFF. Looking up the rest from reference TRBV2 and TRBJ2-2 gives the full variable domain: EPEVTQTPSHQVTQMGQEVILRCVPISNHLYFYWYRQILGQKVEFLVSFYNNEISEKSEIFDDQFSVERPDGSNFTLKIRSTKLEDSAMYFCASSAVTNTGELFFGEGSRLTVL.

The chain joins TRBV12-3 or TRBV12-4 to TRBJ1-1; unclear D gene. The CDR3 sequence is 13 residues long. The V and J ends lost 6 bases and 0 bases respectively, with 8 bases between them. This chain's CDR3 is CASSYYMNTEAFF. CDR3 bases: TGTGCCAGCAGCTACTACATGAACACTGAAGCTTTCTTT.

This clone was recorded a few times. The chain links TRBV6-5 to TRBJ1-2; 8 bases line up with TRBD1. This CDR3 region has 15 residues. V lost 5 bases, J lost 7 bases, and 12 bases stayed unmatched. Germline loops: CDR1 MNHEY, CDR2 SVGAGI. The CDR3 sequence is CASSIATGEIGGYTF. In DNA, the CDR3 is TGTGCCAGCAGTATAGCGACAGGGGAGATCGGTGGCTACACCTTC.

The CDR3 bases are TGTGCCAGCAGCCACCGGGACGGTGTCACCGGGGAGCTGTTTTTT. Protein sequence: CASSHRDGVTGELFF. The genes are TRBV4-2 and TRBJ2-2; perhaps D is TRBD1 or TRBD2 (5 bases each). The CDR3 is 15 residues long. Trimming stripped 3 bases from V and 4 bases from J, with 12 bases between. From germline, CDR1 is LGHNA and CDR2 YNFKEQ.

This chain joins TRBV4-3 and TRBJ1-2; TRBD1 might be the D (5 bases). CDR1 is LGHNA and CDR2 is YSLEER in the germline V gene. This CDR3 has 16 amino acids. Trimming pared 0 bases from V and 7 bases from J, leaving 18 bases between. Here the CDR3 DNA reads TGCGCCAGCAGCCAAGATCGAGAAGGGGTGGAAATTGGCTACACCTTC. Amino acid sequence: CASSQDREGVEIGYTF.

This clone came up once. The chain combines TRBV5-6 with TRBJ2-6, with D unresolved. Per the germline V gene, CDR1 is SGHDT and CDR2 is YYEEEE. Between the trimmed V and J ends, which lost 1 base and 12 bases, there was a span of 8 bases. The CDR3 is 12 amino acids. CDR3 bases: TGTGCCAGCAGCTTGTATCGCACCGTCCTGACTTTC. As protein: CASSLYRTVLTF.

The chain joins TRBV30 to TRBJ2-1, with 8 bases identical to TRBD2. The CDR3 length is 12 residues. Germline trimming cut 3 bases from V and 9 bases from J; bases unmatched to any gene: 4. CDR1 is GTSNPN and CDR2 is SVGIG in the germline V gene (reference sequence). In DNA, the CDR3 is TGTGCCTGGAGCCTCAGCGGGGGTGAGCAGTTCTTC. Its protein is CAWSLSGGEQFF.